The 22 T cell receptor beta chains listed next were all sequenced from one sample in a study of T-cell reconstitution after alpha-beta-depleted transplantation in children. TCRbeta library preparation incorporated unique molecular identifiers. Via MiXCR, TCRdb re-called the PCR reads, giving one row per CDR3 protein. Among hundreds of thousands of distinct CDR3 sequences, under 15% were seen once, and the ten largest hold around 0.8%. Specimen: PBMCs, collected before TCRalphabeta/CD19-depleted stem cell transplant. The receptors derive from a girl aged 2 to 10 with congenital amegakaryocytic thrombocytopenia, due to receive a stem cell transplant.

This clonotype was picked up a small number of times. The gene calls are TRBV12-3 or TRBV12-4 and TRBJ2-3, with D maybe TRBD2 (5 bases). This CDR3 region has 15 residues. Trimming left V 5 bases short and J 6 bases short, with 18 bases between. The CDR3: CASSRPGSYMDTQYF. The CDR3 nucleotides are TGTGCCAGCAGTAGACCGGGATCCTATATGGATACGCAGTATTTT.

Only a few counts were recorded for this clonotype. The J gene is TRBJ2-5, the V gene TRBV20-1; 10 nucleotides align to TRBD2. The J segment lost 3 bases and the V segment lost 5 bases, leaving 9 bases of the junction unmatched. The CDR3 is 15 amino acids. Germline CDR1 reads DFQATT; CDR2 reads SNEGSKA (reference sequence). CDR3 loop: CSAEETSGVKETQYF. In nucleotides, the CDR3 is TGCAGTGCTGAAGAAACTAGCGGGGTGAAAGAGACCCAGTACTTC.

This clonotype occurred many times. The CDR3 region is CASSLTVPSIYEQYF. The CDR3 nucleotides are TGTGCCAGCAGTCTTACAGTCCCCTCCATCTACGAGCAGTACTTC. The V gene is TRBV12-3 or TRBV12-4, the J gene TRBJ2-7; D is unresolved. Trimming pared 5 bases from V and 3 bases from J, leaving 17 bases between. CDR3 length: 15 amino acids.

About this clonotype: A much larger clonotype is one base distant, so this may be a read error. This chain uses TRBV6-1 with TRBJ1-5; TRBD1 might be the D (6 bases). The length of the CDR3 is 16 residues. Germline-derived CDR1 and CDR2 are MNHNS and SASEGT. The CDR3 loop reads CASRSRGGTSNQPHHF. The CDR3 DNA sequence: TGTGCCAGCAGATCCCGAGGGGGTACTAGCAATCAGCCCCACCATTTT.

This clonotype was detected only a few times. The rearrangement links TRBV29-1 to TRBJ2-1, with 8 bases lining up with TRBD2. With V trimmed by 1 base and J by 5 bases, 19 bases remained unmatched. Germline CDR1 is SQVTM and CDR2 is ANQGSEA. The CDR3 is made up of 19 amino acids. As DNA, the CDR3 is TGCAGCGTTGAAGGCGGCGGCAGTTTGGTCGGACTAGCTAACAATGAGCAGTTCTTC. Amino acids: CSVEGGGSLVGLANNEQFF.

The V gene is TRBV7-7, the J gene TRBJ2-5; no definite D call. The CDR3 has 13 amino acids. The V and J ends lost 1 base and 4 bases respectively, with 7 bases between them. CDR1 SSHAT and CDR2 FNYEAQ come from the germline V gene (reference sequence). CDR3 amino acids: CASSLVVLETQYF. CDR3 nucleotides: TGTGCCAGCAGCTTAGTTGTGTTAGAGACCCAGTACTTC.

This clonotype was observed many times. V gene TRBV12-3 or TRBV12-4 combines with J gene TRBJ2-7, with 7 bases identical to TRBD1. Unmatched junction bases numbered 16, after V lost 6 bases and J lost 2 bases. The CDR3 consists of 17 residues. The CDR3 nucleotides are TGTGCCAGCAGGCAAGACGTATGGGACAGTCCAACCTACGAGCAGTACTTC. Its translation: CASRQDVWDSPTYEQYF.

Only one count was recorded for this clonotype. Being one base from a much bigger clone, this may be a read error. The CDR3 does not close with the conserved phenylalanine or tryptophan, likely indicating a read error. The DNA is omitted, as the CDR3 cannot be located on it reliably, and the CDR3 follows TCRdb's listing. This sequence joins TRBV6-6 and TRBJ2-7; TRBD2 is the table's D call, not checked against the DNA. Including both end residues, the CDR3 is 11 amino acids long. Germline V lookup: CDR1 MNHNY, CDR2 SVGAGI (reference sequence). The CDR3 loop is CASSFGTYGWS.

This clonotype was seen a handful of times. The CDR3 sequence: CSAQTSQGQYF. CDR3 nucleotide sequence: TGCAGTGCTCAAACCAGTCAAGGGCAGTACTTC. The chain has TRBV20-1 and TRBJ2-7, with D hard to call. Germline CDR1 DFQATT, CDR2 SNEGSKA (reference sequence). V was clipped by 5 bases and J by 9 bases, with 14 bases between them. The CDR3 length is 11 residues.

This rearrangement joins TRBV2 to TRBJ1-4, with D unresolved. This CDR3 spans 13 amino acids. Germline loops: CDR1 SNHLY, CDR2 FYNNEI. Trimming took off 6 bases at V and 12 bases at J, with 17 bases between the two ends. For the CDR3, the DNA is TGTGCCAGCAGAGAAAAGCGGTATGAGGAACTGTTTTTT. It translates to CASREKRYEELFF.

This clonotype was recorded many times. The chain combines TRBV6-5 with TRBJ1-1, with D uncertain. Germline V gives CDR1 MNHEY, CDR2 SVGAGI. CDR3 length: 13 amino acids. The ends were cut back, 7 bases at V and 7 bases at J, with 16 bases in the middle. In DNA, the CDR3 is TGTGCCAGCATTATAAGTAGGTGGGGTGAAGCTTTCTTT. The encoded protein is CASIISRWGEAFF.

This clonotype appeared many times. The gene calls are TRBV12-3 or TRBV12-4 and TRBJ2-7, with D perhaps matching TRBD1 (5 bases). V lost 6 bases, J lost 6 bases, and 15 bases lay in between. This CDR3 spans 13 amino acids. The CDR3 DNA sequence: TGTGCCAGCAGACCAAACAGGTTCGGCGAGCAGTACTTC. Protein sequence: CASRPNRFGEQYF.

This clonotype was recorded many times. V gene TRBV7-3 combines with J gene TRBJ2-1; 10 bases match TRBD2. Per germline, CDR1 SGHTA and CDR2 FQGTGA. The CDR3 has 15 residues. Trimming removed 3 bases from V and 3 bases from J; junction bases left unmatched: 2. This CDR3 reads CASSFLAGVYNEQFF. The CDR3 nucleotides are TGTGCCAGCAGCTTCCTAGCGGGAGTCTACAATGAGCAGTTCTTC.

With regard to this clonotype: This sequence may be a read error, since a much larger clone differs from it by one base. No conserved phenylalanine or tryptophan ends this CDR3, so it is likely a read error. The V gene is TRBV15, the J gene TRBJ1-1; 7 bases are a match to TRBD1. The CDR3 is made up of 14 amino acids. The trim removed 5 bases at V and 0 bases at J, leaving 3 bases unmatched. Germline CDR1 LNHNV, CDR2 YYDKDF (reference sequence). The CDR3 reads CATSETGMNTEAFL. Written as DNA, the CDR3 is TGTGCCACCAGCGAGACAGGGATGAACACTGAAGCTTTCTTA.

This clonotype has only a few counts. This rearrangement joins TRBV7-9 to TRBJ2-3; maybe TRBD2 (6 bases). V was trimmed by 5 bases and J by 0 bases, leaving 15 bases between them. Germline V lookup: CDR1 SEHNR, CDR2 FQNEAQ (reference sequence). CDR3 length equals 16 residues. CDR3 bases: TGTGCCAGCAGCCGCCTCCTTGGGACTAGCACAGATACGCAGTATTTT. Encoded protein: CASSRLLGTSTDTQYF.

In its sample, this clonotype was seen many times. This chain links TRBV20-1 with TRBJ2-5; no definite D call. The CDR3 runs 12 residues. V lost 5 bases and J lost 1, with 8 bases in between. Germline V gives CDR1 DFQATT, CDR2 SNEGSKA (reference sequence). The CDR3 loop reads CSAPRTQETQYF. In nucleotides, the CDR3 is TGCAGTGCTCCCCGGACCCAAGAGACCCAGTACTTC.

This rearrangement joins TRBV5-1 to TRBJ2-3, with D possibly being TRBD1 (6 bases). V was trimmed by 0 bases and J by 2 bases, leaving 13 bases between them. The CDR3 is 16 amino acids. Germline V gene sequence: CDR1 SGHRS, CDR2 YFSETQ. CDR3 nucleotides: TGCGCCAGCAGCTTGGCGCGGACAGTTCACACAGATACGCAGTATTTT. Translation gives CASSLARTVHTDTQYF. The complete variable domain, with remaining parts taken from reference TRBV5-1 and TRBJ2-3, reads KAGVTQTPRYLIKTRGQQVTLSCSPISGHRSVSWYQQTPGQGLQFLFEYFSETQRNKGNFPGRFSGRQFSNSRSEMNVSTLELGDSALYLCASSLARTVHTDTQYFGPGTRLTVL.

Note on this clonotype: A much larger clone lies one base from this, so it may be a read error. The chain is built from TRBV12-3 or TRBV12-4 and TRBJ2-1; 16 nucleotides align to TRBD2. The CDR3 contains 17 residues. The CDR3 loop reads CASSGTSGRALDNAQFF. CDR3 bases: TGTGCCAGCAGTGGGACTAGCGGGAGGGCCCTCGACAATGCGCAGTTCTTC.

This clonotype was seen ten or more times. In DNA form, the CDR3 reads TGTGCCAGCAGCTTTTTCGCCGGGCAGCCCCAGCATTTT. Translated: CASSFFAGQPQHF. This chain connects TRBV27 to TRBJ1-5; D remains ambiguous. The V end was cut by 6 bases, the J end by 7 bases, with 13 bases between. This CDR3 spans 13 amino acids. Germline values: CDR1 MNHEY, CDR2 SMNVEV (reference sequence).

The DNA for the CDR3 is TGTGCCAGCAGTTCACCAGGGCGGCGCTACGAGCAGTACTTC. It codes for CASSSPGRRYEQYF. The V and J genes are TRBV28 and TRBJ2-7, with D maybe TRBD1 (5 bases). This CDR3 is 14 amino acids long. The V gene's germline CDR1 is MDHEN and CDR2 SYDVKM. Between the trimmed V and J ends, which lost 4 bases and 3 bases, there was a span of 13 bases.

This clonotype has a handful of counts. The chain is built from TRBV7-9 and TRBJ2-2; possible D gene TRBD1, 5 bases. Germline assignment: CDR1 SEHNR and CDR2 FQNEAQ (reference sequence). The CDR3 is 14 residues long. V was trimmed by 3 bases and J by 6 bases, leaving 11 bases between them. The DNA for the CDR3 is TGTGCCAGCAGCTTCTTGCAGGGCGCCGGGGAGCTGTTTTTT. It yields the protein CASSFLQGAGELFF.

This clonotype was seen a handful of times. The rearrangement uses TRBV5-1 and TRBJ2-1; a weak D match, TRBD2 (5 bases). CDR1 and CDR2 from the germline V gene are SGHRS and YFSETQ. V lost 4 bases and J 7 bases, leaving 15 bases between the germline ends. CDR3 length: 14 residues. CDR3 in DNA: TGCGCCAGCAGCCCATCCCATTCGGGAAATGAGCAGTTCTTC. Translation: CASSPSHSGNEQFF.